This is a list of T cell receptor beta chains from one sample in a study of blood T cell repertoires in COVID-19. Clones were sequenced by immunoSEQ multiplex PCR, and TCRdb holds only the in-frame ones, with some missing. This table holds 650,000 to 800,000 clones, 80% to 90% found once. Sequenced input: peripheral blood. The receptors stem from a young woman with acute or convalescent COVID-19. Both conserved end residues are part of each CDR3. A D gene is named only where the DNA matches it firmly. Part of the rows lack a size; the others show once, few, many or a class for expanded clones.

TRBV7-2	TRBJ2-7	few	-	CASSLGRGYEQYF	TGTGCCAGCAGCTTGGGCAGGGGTTACGAGCAGTACTTC
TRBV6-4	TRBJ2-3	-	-	CASSDSLGGTDTQYF	TGTGCCAGCAGTGACTCCCTAGGAGGGACAGATACGCAGTATTTT
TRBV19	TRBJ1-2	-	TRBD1	CASSIDLSDRGRPTYGYTF	TGTGCCAGTAGTATAGATCTATCGGACAGGGGGCGACCCACCTATGGCTACACCTTC
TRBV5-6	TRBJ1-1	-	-	CASSRGAGGTEAFF	TGTGCCAGCAGCCGGGGGGCGGGGGGCACTGAAGCTTTCTTT
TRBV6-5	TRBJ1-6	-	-	CASSYFLNSPLHF	TGTGCCAGCAGTTACTTTCTTAATTCACCCCTCCACTTT
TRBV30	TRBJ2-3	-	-	CAWSGGGGTDTQYF	TGTGCCTGGAGTGGGGGCGGAGGCACAGATACGCAGTATTTT
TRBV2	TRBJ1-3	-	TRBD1	CASSEVGQGATGNTIYF	TGTGCCAGCAGTGAAGTGGGACAGGGGGCGACAGGAAACACCATATATTTT
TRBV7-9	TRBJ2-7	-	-	CASSFAGHYEQYF	TGTGCCAGCAGCTTCGCGGGGCACTACGAGCAGTACTTC
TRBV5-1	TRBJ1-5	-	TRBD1	CASSMGTGGNQPQHF	TGCGCCAGCAGCATGGGGACAGGGGGCAACCAGCCCCAGCATTTT
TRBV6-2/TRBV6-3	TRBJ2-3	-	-	CASSLNSDSHTDTQYF	TGTGCCAGCAGCCTAAATTCGGACAGCCACACAGATACGCAGTATTTT
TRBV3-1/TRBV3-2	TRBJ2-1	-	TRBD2	CASSQDTLAGAPNYNEQFF	TGTGCCAGCAGCCAAGATACACTAGCGGGGGCTCCTAATTACAATGAGCAGTTCTTC
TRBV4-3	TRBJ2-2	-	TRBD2	CASSQDRGVTGELFF	TGCGCCAGCAGCCAAGATCGGGGGGTCACCGGGGAGCTGTTTTTT
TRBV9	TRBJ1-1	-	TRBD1	CASSELGTGGPKSLF	TGTGCCAGCAGCGAGCTAGGGACAGGGGGCCCCAAATCTCTCTTT
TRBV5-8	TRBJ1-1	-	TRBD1	CASSLTGDVPEAFF	TGTGCCAGCAGCCTAACAGGGGATGTTCCTGAAGCTTTCTTT
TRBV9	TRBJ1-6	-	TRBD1	CASSVGPSGQSNSPLHF	TGTGCCAGCAGCGTAGGTCCCTCGGGACAGTCTAATTCACCCCTCCACTTT
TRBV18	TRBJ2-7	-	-	CASSGRDRQSYEQYF	TGTGCCAGCTCCGGCCGGGATAGACAATCCTACGAGCAGTACTTC
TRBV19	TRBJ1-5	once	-	CASSIGQGNQPQHF	TGTGCCAGTAGTATTGGTCAGGGCAATCAGCCCCAGCATTTT
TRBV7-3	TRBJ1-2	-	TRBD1	CASSLDRDGGWGGYTF	TGTGCCAGCAGCTTAGACAGGGACGGCGGTTGGGGAGGCTACACCTTC
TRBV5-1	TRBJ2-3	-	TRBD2	CASSFPSGTSGTDTQYF	TGCGCCAGCAGCTTTCCAAGCGGGACTAGCGGCACAGATACGCAGTATTTT
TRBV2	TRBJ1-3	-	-	CASSTMSSGNTIYF	TGTGCCAGCAGCACGATGAGCTCTGGAAACACCATATATTTT
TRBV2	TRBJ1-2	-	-	CASNRQEYYGYTF	TGTGCCAGCAACCGACAGGAGTACTATGGCTACACCTTC
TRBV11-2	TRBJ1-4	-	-	CANSRAQGRTEKLFF	TGTGCCAACAGCCGTGCCCAGGGGCGGACTGAAAAACTGTTTTTT
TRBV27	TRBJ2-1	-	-	CASSHGGAHNEQFF	TGTGCCAGCAGTCATGGCGGGGCCCACAATGAGCAGTTCTTC
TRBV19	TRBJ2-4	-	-	CACSGWYIQYF	TGTGCCTGTTCAGGGTGGTACATTCAGTACTTC
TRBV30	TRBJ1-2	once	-	CAWKGSYGYTF	TGTGCCTGGAAGGGGTCCTATGGCTACACCTTC
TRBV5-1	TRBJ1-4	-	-	CASSLETGKEKLFF	TGCGCCAGCAGCTTGGAAACAGGGAAGGAAAAACTGTTTTTT
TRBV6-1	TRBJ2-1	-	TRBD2	CASSEWAGGEQFF	TGTGCCAGCAGTGAATGGGCCGGGGGGGAGCAGTTCTTC
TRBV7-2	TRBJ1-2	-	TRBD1	CASSLVGTGDYYGYTF	TGTGCCAGCAGCTTAGTAGGGACAGGGGACTACTATGGCTACACCTTC
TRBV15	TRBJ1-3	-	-	CATSRDLSSGLGNTIYF	TGTGCCACCAGCAGAGATCTGTCAAGTGGGCTTGGAAACACCATATATTTT